This T cell receptor (beta chain) was captured by sequencing in a study of beta chain features in type 1 diabetes. Study-wide results and caveats: The question of HLA type influencing TCRB rearrangement was one that remained unresolved here.

This clone came up many times. Its antigen is still unknown. The whole isolated RNA underwent reverse transcription, so sequencing captured expressed TCRB transcripts. Only in-frame clones appear in the TCRdb table, and some are missing; sequencing was by immunoSEQ multiplex PCR. The repertoire holds some 200,000 clones, with approximately 11% as singletons. Germline V gene lookup returns CDR1 KGHSH and CDR2 LQKENI. The CDR3 totals 13 residues. With 10 bases removed from V and 5 bases from J, the gap between germline ends came to 15 bases. The sequence was obtained from a man in his late teens or twenties in good health. The J gene is TRBJ2-4, the V gene TRBV18; perhaps D is TRBD1 or TRBD2 (6 bases each). What was sequenced was central memory CD4+ T cells from blood. The CDR3 DNA reads as TGTGCCACCTCCTCAGGGGAGGAAAACATTCAGTACTTC. This gives the protein CATSSGEENIQYF.